These 23 T cell receptor delta chains were sequenced from one sample in a study of gamma-delta T cells after stem cell transplantation. TCRdb reanalysed the RT-PCR reads with CATT. The repertoire holds 13,000 or so delta-chain clones, with around 33% as singletons. The sample taken for sequencing was gamma-delta T cells. The receptors shown here come from a human donor. It is not recorded whose cells these are; they may come from a transplant donor.

The sample holds a few counts of this clone. The chain joins TRDV2 to TRDJ3; 12 nucleotides match TRDD3. The CDR3 has 21 amino acids. CDR1 and CDR2 from the germline V gene are GEAIGNYY and EKD. J was trimmed by 0 bases and V by 0 bases; bases with no gene match: 8. In DNA, the CDR3 is TGTGCCTGTGACACCGCCGTACTGGGGGATACACCCTCCTGGGACACCCGACAGATGTTTTTC. Its protein product is CACDTAVLGDTPSWDTRQMFF.

The V gene is TRDV2, the J gene TRDJ2, with TRDD3 identical over 10 bases. CDR1 and CDR2 (germline): GEAIGNYY, EKD. Trimming cost V 3 bases and J 5 bases; bases outside gene matches: 5. This CDR3 is built from 15 residues. For the CDR3, the DNA is TGTGCCTGTGACCCAGTACTGGGGGATACAGCACAACTCTTCTTT. Residues: CACDPVLGDTAQLFF.

This clone occurred a few times. A read error may account for a junction end that differs from germline. The sample contains more than one DNA sequence encoding this CDR3. The rearrangement uses TRDV2 and TRDJ3, with TRDD3 as a possible D gene (6 bases). Per germline, CDR1 GEAIGNYY and CDR2 EKD. CDR3 size: 18 residues. The CDR3 sequence: CACDTLGTSSWDTRQRFF. CDR3 DNA sequence: TGTGCCTGTGACACCCTGGGGACAAGCTCCTGGGACACCCGACAGAGGTTCTTC.

The V call is TRDV2, the J call TRDJ3; 8 nucleotides line up with TRDD3. The V gene's germline CDR1 is GEAIGNYY and CDR2 EKD. J gave up 0 bases and V 0 bases, and 12 bases lay outside the gene matches. There are 21 residues in the CDR3. The CDR3 nucleotides read TGTGCCTGTGACACCCCGCCGATACTGGGGGGCCTCTCCTGGGACACCCGACAGATGTTTTTC. Protein product: CACDTPPILGGLSWDTRQMFF.

V and J are TRDV1 and TRDJ1; 12 bases fit TRDD3. Germline loops: CDR1 TSWWSYY, CDR2 QGS. The CDR3 covers 21 residues. The V gene end was trimmed by 4 bases and the J gene end by 5 bases; junction bases not matched to a gene: 23. CDR3: CALGASGGEDCELGDTDKLIF. Here the CDR3 DNA reads TGTGCTCTTGGGGCGTCGGGGGGAGAAGACTGCGAGCTGGGGGATACGGATAAACTCATCTTT.

V and J are TRDV2 and TRDJ1, with D perhaps TRDD3 (5 bases). From germline, CDR1 is GEAIGNYY and CDR2 EKD. The V end lost 1 base, the J end lost 2 bases, and 28 bases lay between the germline ends. This CDR3 contains 20 residues. In DNA form, the CDR3 reads TGTGCCTGTGACACAGACAACTACGCGGCCAAGGGGAAAGGAACCGATAAACTCATCTTT. Translating gives CACDTDNYAAKGKGTDKLIF.

This clone was seen only a few times. The chain links TRAV29/DV5 to TRDJ1; 11 nucleotides line up with TRDD3. The germline V gene has CDR1 NSMFDY and CDR2 ISSIKDK. V was clipped by 3 bases and J by 0 bases; unmatched bases: 22. This CDR3 has 21 amino acids. The CDR3 coding sequence is TGTGCAGCAACCATCTACTTCCTACTTGGGGGATACGGTGAGTACACCGATAAACTCATCTTT. Its protein product is CAATIYFLLGGYGEYTDKLIF.

Of note for this clone: A junction end diverges from the germline sequence, so it may reflect a read error. This chain connects TRDV1 to TRDJ1; 10 positions agree with TRDD3. The CDR3 runs 18 residues. Germline CDR1 TSWWSYY, CDR2 QGS. The CDR3 here is CALGPFPRGIREADKLIF. The CDR3 DNA is TGTGCCCTTGGACCCTTCCCTCGGGGGATACGCGAGGCCGATAAACTCATCTTT.

J is TRDJ2 and V is TRDV3; 9 bases map to TRDD3. CDR1 TVYSNPD and CDR2 GDNSRS come from the germline V gene (reference sequence). V dropped 1 base and J dropped 1; count of bases not matched to a gene: 19. The CDR3 loop spans 20 amino acids. The DNA for the CDR3 is TGTGCCTTTATGGACGCCTTCTTGGGGGGGATACCGCTTTTGACAGCACAACTCTTCTTT. Its translation is CAFMDAFLGGIPLLTAQLFF.

This clone appeared a few times. The V and J genes are TRDV2 and TRDJ1, with 9 bases lining up with TRDD3. The CDR3 spans 15 residues. After removal of 0 bases from V and 4 bases from J, the junction contained 5 bases not matched to a gene. CDR1 GEAIGNYY and CDR2 EKD come from the germline V gene. The chain's CDR3 is CACDTEGDTSDKLIF. The CDR3 DNA follows: TGTGCCTGTGACACCGAGGGGGATACCAGCGATAAACTCATCTTT.

This clone was seen a handful of times. Written as DNA, the CDR3 is TGTGCAAGCGACCTTCGCGGCACTCGGTTCACCGATAAACTCATCTTT. As protein: CASDLRGTRFTDKLIF. The chain combines TRDV2 with TRDJ1, with a possible D match to TRDD2 (5 bases). CDR1 is GEAIGNYY and CDR2 is EKD in the germline V gene. CDR3 length equals 16 residues.

The chain uses TRDV1 and TRDJ4; 8 bases fit TRDD2. The CDR3 runs 21 residues. V shed 0 bases and J 4 bases; nucleotides not matched to a gene: 25. Germline-derived CDR1 and CDR2 are TSWWSYY and QGS. This CDR3 reads CALGELTSYRWGPPSGEPLIF. CDR3 DNA sequence: TGTGCTCTTGGGGAACTTACTTCCTACAGGTGGGGACCACCCTCAGGGGAACCCCTGATCTTT.

This chain uses TRDV3 with TRDJ3, with 10 bases fitting TRDD3. The CDR3 has 22 residues. Germline V gives CDR1 TVYSNPD, CDR2 GDNSRS (reference sequence). J gave up 5 bases and V 2 bases, and 24 bases lay outside the gene matches. Written as DNA, the CDR3 is TGTGCCTTTCCCACTTCCCAGCGTACTGGGGGATGTGGATTCCGGGACACCCGACAGATGTTTTTC. This gives the protein CAFPTSQRTGGCGFRDTRQMFF. The whole variable domain, filled in from reference TRDV3 and TRDJ3, reads CDKVTQSSPDQTVASGSEVVLLCTYDTVYSNPDLFWYRIRPDYSFQFVFYGDNSRSEGADFTQGRFSVKHILTQKAFHLVISPVRTEDSATYYCAFPTSQRTGGCGFRDTRQMFFGTGIKLFVEP.

A note on this clone: A read error may account for a junction end that differs from germline. Other DNA variants within this sample encode the same CDR3. This chain joins TRDV2 and TRDJ3, with TRDD3 matching 8 bases. Looked up from germline, CDR1 is GEAIGNYY and CDR2 is EKD. The CDR3 totals 18 residues. This CDR3 reads CACDTVAGGTWDTRQMFF. The CDR3 nucleotides are TGTGCCTGCGACACCGTGGCTGGGGGAACCTGGGACACCCGACAGATGTTTTTC.

Remarks on this clone: Compared with germline, one end of the junction differs, possibly owing to a read error. This same CDR3 is encoded by further DNA sequences in the sample. The chain has TRDV2 and TRDJ3; D possibly corresponds to TRDD3 (5 bases). The CDR3 has 19 residues. Per germline, CDR1 GEAIGNYY and CDR2 EKD. CDR3 sequence reads: CACDTKGFPHSWDTRQMFF. CDR3 DNA: TGTGCCTGTGACACCAAGGGATTCCCACACTCCTGGGACACCCGACAAATGTTTTTC.

The gene calls are TRDV3 and TRDJ1; the match to TRDD3 covers 7 bases. In germline, CDR1 is TVYSNPD, CDR2 GDNSRS (reference sequence). V lost 3 bases, J lost 1 base, and 17 bases stayed unmatched. This CDR3 region has 17 residues. For the CDR3, the DNA is TGTGCCTTCCAAATGGGGGAGACGCCTGGGTGCACCGATAAACTCATCTTT. This codes for CAFQMGETPGCTDKLIF.

V gene TRDV2 combines with J gene TRDJ3, with 7 bases identical to TRDD3. The CDR3 loop spans 18 amino acids. V was clipped by 3 bases and J by 4 bases; unmatched bases: 11. CDR1 and CDR2 (germline): GEAIGNYY, EKD. As DNA, the CDR3 is TGTGCCTGTGACGGTGGGGGACCACTAAGATGGGACACCCGACAGATGTTTTTC. As protein: CACDGGGPLRWDTRQMFF.

This sequence joins TRDV2 and TRDJ3, with 8 bases identical to TRDD3. Germline CDR1 is GEAIGNYY and CDR2 is EKD. This CDR3 has 17 amino acids. Unmatched junction bases numbered 0, after V lost 0 bases and J lost 0 bases. CDR3 loop: CACDTGIRSWDTRQMFF. DNA of the CDR3: TGTGCCTGTGACACCGGGATACGCTCCTGGGACACCCGACAGATGTTTTTC.

The gene calls are TRDV2 and TRDJ1; D call uncertain. Germline V lookup: CDR1 GEAIGNYY, CDR2 EKD. Trimming shortened V by 5 bases and J by 4 bases, and 13 bases separated the two germline ends. The CDR3 extends over 13 amino acids. CDR3 DNA: TGTGCCTGTGTCAGCCCTGGAGACGATAAACTCATCTTT. This encodes CACVSPGDDKLIF.

This chain links TRDV2 with TRDJ3; no clear D. In germline, CDR1 is GEAIGNYY, CDR2 EKD. The V gene lost 3 bases and the J gene lost 0 bases, with 11 bases spanning the gap. The length of the CDR3 is 17 residues. CDR3 amino acids: CACDAIQSSWDTRQMFF. The DNA for the CDR3 is TGTGCCTGTGACGCAATACAGAGCTCCTGGGACACCCGACAGATGTTTTTC.

This clone has just a few counts. CDR3 amino acids: CAASPLLGSMTAQLFF. The CDR3 DNA reads as TGTGCAGCAAGCCCCCTACTGGGTTCTATGACAGCACAACTCTTCTTT. The chain combines TRAV29/DV5 with TRDJ2; TRDD3 is a possible D gene (6 bases). The germline CDR1 and CDR2 sequences are NSMFDY and ISSIKDK. The CDR3 spans 16 residues. Trimming removed 1 base from V and 3 bases from J, with 16 bases in between.

The CDR3 loop is CACDTSMKYWGNTDKLIF. CDR3 nucleotide sequence: TGTGCCTGTGACACGTCGATGAAGTACTGGGGGAACACCGATAAACTCATCTTT. V gene TRDV2 combines with J gene TRDJ1, with 9 nucleotides matching TRDD3. Germline-derived CDR1 and CDR2 are GEAIGNYY and EKD. This CDR3 is 18 amino acids long. With V trimmed by 1 base and J by 0 bases, 11 bases remained unmatched.

This clone was seen only a few times. V and J are TRDV1 and TRDJ1; 13 bases match TRDD3. This CDR3 is built from 24 residues. V trimming: 4 bases; J trimming: 3 bases; junction bases outside the gene matches: 29. Germline loops: CDR1 TSWWSYY, CDR2 QGS. The CDR3 coding sequence is TGTGCTCTTGGGGGTATTTTCTCGAACCGGCCCACTGGGGGATACGCGTTACTGGCCGATAAACTCATCTTT. As protein: CALGGIFSNRPTGGYALLADKLIF.